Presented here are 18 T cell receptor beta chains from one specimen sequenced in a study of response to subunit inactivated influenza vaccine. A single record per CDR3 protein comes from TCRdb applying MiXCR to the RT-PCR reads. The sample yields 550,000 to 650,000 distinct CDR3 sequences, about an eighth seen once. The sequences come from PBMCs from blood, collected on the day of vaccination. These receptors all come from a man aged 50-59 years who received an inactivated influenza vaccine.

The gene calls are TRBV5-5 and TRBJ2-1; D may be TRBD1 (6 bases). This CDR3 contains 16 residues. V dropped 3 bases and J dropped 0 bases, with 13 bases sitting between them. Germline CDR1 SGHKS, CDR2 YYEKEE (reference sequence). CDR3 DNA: TGTGCCAGCAGCTCCCGGGACAAGAGCTCCTACAATGAGCAGTTCTTC. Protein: CASSSRDKSSYNEQFF. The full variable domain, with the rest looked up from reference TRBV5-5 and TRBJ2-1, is DAGVTQSPTHLIKTRGQQVTLRCSPISGHKSVSWYQQVLGQGPQFIFQYYEKEERGRGNFPDRFSARQFPNYSSELNVNALLLGDSALYLCASSSRDKSSYNEQFFGPGTRLTVL.

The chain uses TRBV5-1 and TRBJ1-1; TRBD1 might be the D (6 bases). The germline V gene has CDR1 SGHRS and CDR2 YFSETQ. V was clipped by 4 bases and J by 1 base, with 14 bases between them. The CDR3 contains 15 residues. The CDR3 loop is CASSGLRGPNTEAFF. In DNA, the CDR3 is TGCGCCAGCAGCGGATTACGGGGGCCGAACACTGAAGCTTTCTTT.

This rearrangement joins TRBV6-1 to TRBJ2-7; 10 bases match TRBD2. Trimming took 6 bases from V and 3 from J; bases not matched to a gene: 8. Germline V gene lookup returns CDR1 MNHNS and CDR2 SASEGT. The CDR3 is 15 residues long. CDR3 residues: CASRVLAGVNYEQYF. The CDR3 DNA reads TGTGCCAGCAGGGTCCTAGCGGGAGTTAACTACGAGCAGTACTTC.

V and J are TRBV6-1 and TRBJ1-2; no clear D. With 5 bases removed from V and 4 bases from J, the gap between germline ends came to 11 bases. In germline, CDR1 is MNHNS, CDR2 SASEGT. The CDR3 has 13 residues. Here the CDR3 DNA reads TGTGCCAGCAGTAATGGTGCCAGCTATGGCTACACCTTC. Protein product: CASSNGASYGYTF.

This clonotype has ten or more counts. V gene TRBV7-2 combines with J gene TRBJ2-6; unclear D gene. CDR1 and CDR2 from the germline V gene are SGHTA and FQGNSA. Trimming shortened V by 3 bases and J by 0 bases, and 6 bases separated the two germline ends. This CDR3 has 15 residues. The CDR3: CASSFRSSGANVLTF. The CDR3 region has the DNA TGTGCCAGCAGCTTTAGGAGCTCTGGGGCCAACGTCCTGACTTTC.

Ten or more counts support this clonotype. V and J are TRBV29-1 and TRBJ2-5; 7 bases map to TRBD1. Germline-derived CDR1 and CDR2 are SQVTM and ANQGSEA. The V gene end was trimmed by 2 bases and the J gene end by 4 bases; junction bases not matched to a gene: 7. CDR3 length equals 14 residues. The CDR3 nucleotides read TGCAGCGTTGAAACCGGGACAGCAGGAGAGACCCAGTACTTC. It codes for CSVETGTAGETQYF.

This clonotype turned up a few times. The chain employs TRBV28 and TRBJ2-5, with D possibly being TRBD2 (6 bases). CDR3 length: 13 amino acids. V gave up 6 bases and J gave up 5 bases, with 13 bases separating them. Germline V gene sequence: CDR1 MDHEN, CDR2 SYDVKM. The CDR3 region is CASRKEGQETQYF. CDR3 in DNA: TGTGCCAGCAGGAAGGAGGGCCAGGAGACCCAGTACTTC.

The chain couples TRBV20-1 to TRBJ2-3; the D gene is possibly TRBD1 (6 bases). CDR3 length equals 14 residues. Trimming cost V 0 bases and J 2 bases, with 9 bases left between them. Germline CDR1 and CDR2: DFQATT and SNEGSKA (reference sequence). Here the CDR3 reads CSARDQGTTDTQYF. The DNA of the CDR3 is TGCAGTGCTAGAGATCAGGGGACCACAGATACGCAGTATTTT.

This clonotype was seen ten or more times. CDR3: CASSWAGQLPYEQYF. CDR3 DNA sequence: TGCGCCAGCAGCTGGGCGGGACAGCTGCCCTACGAGCAGTACTTC. V gene TRBV5-1 combines with J gene TRBJ2-7; perhaps TRBD1 as D (7 bases). The CDR3 runs to 15 residues. V was pared by 3 bases and J by 2 bases, with 15 bases between. Germline-derived CDR1 and CDR2 are SGHRS and YFSETQ.

The CDR3: CASSQDYTTLMQQYF. In nucleotides, the CDR3 is TGCGCCAGCAGCCAAGATTACACGACCCTTATGCAACAGTACTTC. J is TRBJ2-7 and V is TRBV4-3; D not resolved. The CDR3 extends over 15 amino acids. Germline-derived CDR1 and CDR2 are LGHNA and YSLEER. V was pared by 0 bases and J by 10 bases, with 19 bases between.

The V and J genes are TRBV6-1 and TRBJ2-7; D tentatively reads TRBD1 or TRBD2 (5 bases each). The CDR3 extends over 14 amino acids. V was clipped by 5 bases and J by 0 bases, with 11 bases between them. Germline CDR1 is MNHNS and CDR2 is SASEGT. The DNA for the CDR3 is TGTGCCAGCAGTCGGGACCTGAGCTCCTACGAGCAGTACTTC. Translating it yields CASSRDLSSYEQYF.

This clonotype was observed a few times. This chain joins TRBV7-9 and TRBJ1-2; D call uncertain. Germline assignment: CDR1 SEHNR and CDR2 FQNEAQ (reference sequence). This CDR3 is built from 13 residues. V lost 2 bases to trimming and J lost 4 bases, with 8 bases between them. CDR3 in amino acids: CASSLLGSYGYTF. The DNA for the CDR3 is TGTGCCAGCAGCTTACTGGGCAGCTATGGCTACACCTTC.

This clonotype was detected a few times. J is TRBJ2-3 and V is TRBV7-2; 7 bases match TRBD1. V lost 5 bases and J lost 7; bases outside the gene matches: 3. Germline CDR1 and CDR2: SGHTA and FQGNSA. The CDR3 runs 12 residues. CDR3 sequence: CASSPQGNTQYF. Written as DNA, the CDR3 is TGTGCCAGCAGCCCACAGGGGAATACGCAGTATTTT.

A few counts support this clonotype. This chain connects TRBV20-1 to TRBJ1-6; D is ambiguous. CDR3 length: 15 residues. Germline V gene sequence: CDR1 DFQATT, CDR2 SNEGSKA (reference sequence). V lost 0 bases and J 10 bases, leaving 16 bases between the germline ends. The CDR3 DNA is TGCAGTGCTAGAGATCTCTTGGCGCTTCGGTCACCCCTCCACTTT. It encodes CSARDLLALRSPLHF.

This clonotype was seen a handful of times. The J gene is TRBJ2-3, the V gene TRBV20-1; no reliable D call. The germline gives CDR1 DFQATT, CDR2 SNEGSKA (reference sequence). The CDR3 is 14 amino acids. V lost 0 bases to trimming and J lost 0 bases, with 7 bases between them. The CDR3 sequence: CSARERLSTDTQYF. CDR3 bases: TGCAGTGCTAGAGAAAGACTTAGCACAGATACGCAGTATTTT.

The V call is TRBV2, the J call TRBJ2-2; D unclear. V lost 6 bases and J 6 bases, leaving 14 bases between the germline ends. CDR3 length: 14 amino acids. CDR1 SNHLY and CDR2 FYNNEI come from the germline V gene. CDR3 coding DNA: TGTGCCAGCAGCTCGGATTCCAAAGCCGGGGAGCTGTTTTTT. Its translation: CASSSDSKAGELFF. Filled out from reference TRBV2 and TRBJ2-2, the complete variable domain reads EPEVTQTPSHQVTQMGQEVILRCVPISNHLYFYWYRQILGQKVEFLVSFYNNEISEKSEIFDDQFSVERPDGSNFTLKIRSTKLEDSAMYFCASSSDSKAGELFFGEGSRLTVL.

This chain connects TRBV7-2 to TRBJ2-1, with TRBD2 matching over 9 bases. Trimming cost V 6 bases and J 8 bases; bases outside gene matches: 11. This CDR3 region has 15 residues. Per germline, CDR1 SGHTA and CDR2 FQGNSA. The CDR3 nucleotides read TGTGCCAGCAGTTCCTACGGGACTAGCATCGATGAGCAGTTCTTC. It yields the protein CASSSYGTSIDEQFF.

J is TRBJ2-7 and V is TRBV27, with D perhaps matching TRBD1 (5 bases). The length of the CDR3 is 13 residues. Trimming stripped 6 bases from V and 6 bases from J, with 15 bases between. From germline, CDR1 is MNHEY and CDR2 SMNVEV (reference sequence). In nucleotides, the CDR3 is TGTGCCAGCAGGCGGATGCAGGGCGCCGAGCAGTACTTC. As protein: CASRRMQGAEQYF.